These T cell receptor beta chains were read from a single sample in a study of T cells in Graves' hyperthyroidism and ophthalmopathy. TCRdb passed the multiplex PCR reads through MiXCR, listing each CDR3 protein once. The sample includes fewer than 400,000 distinct CDR3 sequences, 25% seen only once; the top ten take over 70%. The sample was blood. These receptors were obtained from a man aged 50 or older with Graves' hyperthyroidism. The CDR3 runs from the conserved cysteine through the conserved F or W.

V gene	J gene	CDR3 protein
TRBV6-1	TRBJ2-2	CASTGQNTGELFF
TRBV28	TRBJ2-7	CASSRTAGTENSYEQYF
TRBV30	TRBJ1-1	CAWGQGRTEAFF
TRBV5-6	TRBJ2-1	CASSLWTSGSSEGQFF
TRBV11-2	TRBJ2-7	CASSLESGTPAYEQYF
TRBV11-2	TRBJ2-3	CASSSKRESTDTQYF
TRBV28	TRBJ1-5	CASSSTTGYSNQPQHF
TRBV2	TRBJ2-7	CASSDILEYYEQYF
TRBV3-1	TRBJ2-1	CASSQVENEQFF
TRBV28	TRBJ2-6	CASSWTGLGANVLTF
TRBV28	TRBJ2-5	CASSLSRETQYF
TRBV7-9	TRBJ1-4	CASRRSASEKLFF
TRBV3-1	TRBJ2-1	CASSQNQGNEQFF
TRBV2	TRBJ2-1	CASSAGLAGTNEQFF
TRBV5-1	TRBJ1-2	CASSLGEAGRPDYGYTF
TRBV19	TRBJ2-2	CASTPGQGAGELFF
TRBV20-1	TRBJ2-1	CSARGRRGEQFF